The clone carrying this T cell receptor (beta chain) was seen ten or more times. No antigen is known for it. The read halts 3 residues ahead of the CDR3 end, with the missing end drawn from the germline J gene. CVID and control samples used equivalent genomic DNA input. Sequencing was performed with immunoSEQ multiplex PCR; in TCRdb, only in-frame clones are kept and a portion is missing. This sample has about 19,000 clones, each found more than once. Blood came from CVID subjects not ill and not taking immunomodulatory or immunosuppressive medication. The data were taken from a study of T cell clonality in common variable immunodeficiency. Regarding the study as a whole: Reportedly, TCR beta sequences from common variable immunodeficiency showed fewer deletions and N-nucleotide insertions. CVID subjects had higher TCRbeta clonality than healthy controls, most marked in about a third. T cell subpopulation sequencing would be needed to explain CVID clonality.

The CDR3 extends over 17 amino acids. V lost 7 bases, J lost 5 bases, and 27 bases lay in between. The sequence was obtained from a human donor with common variable immunodeficiency. The chain links TRBV23-1 to TRBJ2-7, with a possible D match to TRBD1 (6 bases). TRBV23-1 is designated an ORF whose function remains uncertain. The sample consisted of peripheral blood mononuclear cells. The CDR3 loop reads CASNQIPTGMVRNEQYF. The sequenced CDR3 bases are TGCGCCAGCAATCAGATTCCTACAGGGATGGTCCGGAACGAG.